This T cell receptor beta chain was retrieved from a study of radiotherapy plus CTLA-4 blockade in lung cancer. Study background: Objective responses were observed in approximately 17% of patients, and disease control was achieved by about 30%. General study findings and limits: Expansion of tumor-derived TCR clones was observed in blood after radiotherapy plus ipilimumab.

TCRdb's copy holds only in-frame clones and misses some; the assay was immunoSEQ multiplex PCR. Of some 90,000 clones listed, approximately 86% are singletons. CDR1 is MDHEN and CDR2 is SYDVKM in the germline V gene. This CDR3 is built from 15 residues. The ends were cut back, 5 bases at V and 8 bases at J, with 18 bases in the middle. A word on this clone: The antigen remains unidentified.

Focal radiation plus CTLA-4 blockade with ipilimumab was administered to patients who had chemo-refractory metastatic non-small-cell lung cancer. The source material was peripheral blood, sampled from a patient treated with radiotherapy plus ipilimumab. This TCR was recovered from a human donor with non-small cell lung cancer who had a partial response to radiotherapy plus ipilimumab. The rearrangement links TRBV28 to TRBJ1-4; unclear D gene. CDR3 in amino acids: CASSQNLSQREKLFF. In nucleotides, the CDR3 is TGTGCCAGCAGTCAAAACCTCTCGCAGAGGGAAAAACTGTTTTTT.